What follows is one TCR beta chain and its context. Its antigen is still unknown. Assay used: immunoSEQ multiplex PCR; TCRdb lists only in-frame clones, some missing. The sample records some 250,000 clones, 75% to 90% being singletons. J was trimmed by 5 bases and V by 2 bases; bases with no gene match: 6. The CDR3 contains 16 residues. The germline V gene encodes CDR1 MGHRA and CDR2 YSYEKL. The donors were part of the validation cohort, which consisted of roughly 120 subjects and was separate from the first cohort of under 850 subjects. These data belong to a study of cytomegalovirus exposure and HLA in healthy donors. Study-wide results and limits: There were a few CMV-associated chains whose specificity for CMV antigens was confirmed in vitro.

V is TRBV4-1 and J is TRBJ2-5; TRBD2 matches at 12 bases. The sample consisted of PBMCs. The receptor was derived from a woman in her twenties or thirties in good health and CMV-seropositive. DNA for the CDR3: TGCGCCAGCAGCCAAAGACTAGCGGGAGAGTTCGAGACCCAGTACTTC. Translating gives CASSQRLAGEFETQYF.